A selection of T cell receptor beta chains follows, all from one sample in a study of blood T cell repertoires in COVID-19. Assay: immunoSEQ multiplex PCR; the TCRdb copy retains only in-frame clones and omits some. The sample includes 250,000 or so clones, 70% to 90% seen only once; the top ten take about a tenth. Source material: PBMCs or T cells enriched from blood (not recorded which). The source is a man in his thirties or forties who had recovered from COVID-19. CDR3s include the opening cysteine and the closing phenylalanine or tryptophan. Each record gives: V gene, D gene, CDR3 protein. D genes are given only for firm matches.

v_gene: TRBV3-1/TRBV3-2
d_gene: -
CDR3aa: CASSPTDVGELFF

v_gene: TRBV29-1
d_gene: -
CDR3aa: CSVRTDKTTEAFF

v_gene: TRBV12-3/TRBV12-4
d_gene: -
CDR3aa: CASSYYNRAEAFF

v_gene: TRBV5-8
d_gene: -
CDR3aa: CASSLAGGYSNQPQHF

v_gene: TRBV5-1
d_gene: -
CDR3aa: CASSLSRELNSPLHF

v_gene: TRBV5-1
d_gene: -
CDR3aa: CASSWGSGSLFNTEAFF

v_gene: TRBV5-6
d_gene: TRBD2
CDR3aa: CASSVRPGLAQETQYF

v_gene: TRBV7-8
d_gene: TRBD1
CDR3aa: CASSAGTARTDTQYF

v_gene: TRBV2
d_gene: TRBD2
CDR3aa: CASSEGLAGDTDTQYF

v_gene: TRBV7-9
d_gene: TRBD2
CDR3aa: CASSQLWTSGGAYNEQFF

v_gene: TRBV20-1
d_gene: -
CDR3aa: CSASRDINQPQHF

v_gene: TRBV21-1
d_gene: -
CDR3aa: CASSKHTGTPTNYGYTF

v_gene: TRBV5-1
d_gene: -
CDR3aa: CASSLRGDPNYEQYF

v_gene: TRBV5-1
d_gene: -
CDR3aa: CASSSSPGTYNEQFF

v_gene: TRBV7-2
d_gene: -
CDR3aa: CASSLSRGIYGYTF

v_gene: TRBV30
d_gene: -
CDR3aa: CAWSVISGTEQFF

v_gene: TRBV18
d_gene: -
CDR3aa: CASSPPQGTRSYEQYF

v_gene: TRBV4-1
d_gene: TRBD2
CDR3aa: CASSPLGASGTTGELFF

v_gene: TRBV28
d_gene: TRBD2
CDR3aa: CATKTSGSYEQYF

v_gene: TRBV5-1
d_gene: TRBD2
CDR3aa: CASSPGLAGNDEQFF

v_gene: TRBV5-4
d_gene: -
CDR3aa: CASSFDSYNEKLFF

v_gene: TRBV4-1
d_gene: -
CDR3aa: CASSQEGRSGNTIYF

v_gene: TRBV5-1
d_gene: -
CDR3aa: CASSGDWQETQYF

v_gene: TRBV6-5
d_gene: TRBD2
CDR3aa: CASRAGLASGTQYF

v_gene: TRBV6-5
d_gene: -
CDR3aa: CASRTASNEQFF

v_gene: TRBV12-3/TRBV12-4
d_gene: -
CDR3aa: CASSRDWEQPQHF

v_gene: TRBV5-5
d_gene: TRBD2
CDR3aa: CASSSRVAGDEQYF

v_gene: TRBV5-1
d_gene: TRBD2
CDR3aa: CASSLLTSGFNTGELFF